This TCR beta chain stems from a study of T cells after yellow fever vaccination. The CDR3 has 14 amino acids. Germline V lookup: CDR1 SGHAT, CDR2 FQNNGV. Trimming removed 3 bases at V and 4 bases at J, with 9 bases between. Study-wide results and caveats: Any FACS-sorted repertoire could hold abundant clonotypes that contaminate it from the bulk population.

To note about this clonotype: Its antigen is as yet unknown.

TCRdb analysed the 5' RACE reads with MiXCR anew, one entry per CDR3 protein. The sample lists about 330,000 distinct CDR3 sequences; over 4% were seen once. The TCR originated in a young man who received the YFV17D yellow fever vaccine. The specimen comprised PBMCs, sampled 5 days after the yellow fever booster vaccination. This chain joins TRBV11-2 and TRBJ1-4; TRBD1 is a possible D gene (6 bases). This chain's CDR3 is CASSFVGGNEKLFF. For the CDR3, the DNA is TGTGCCAGCAGCTTCGTAGGGGGTAATGAAAAACTGTTTTTT.